Given below is one T cell receptor (beta chain) in context. Its cognate antigen has yet to be identified. No much larger clonotype is one base removed from it; base qualities were not supplied. Following the manufacturer's recommendations, the immunoSEQ kit was used to generate TCR beta libraries from genomic DNA. Library preparation used a first multiplex PCR with proprietary primers, then a second PCR adding unique barcodes, with bead cleanups after each round. A positive control reaction and a negative control reaction, both provided in the kit, were run with every batch of samples. The final libraries underwent checking on an Agilent 4200 TapeStation D1000 ScreenTape, volumetric pooling, and quantification by qPCR. Sequencing was performed on an Illumina NextSeq500 using a MidOutput 150-cycle cartridge, with 156 Read1 cycles, 15 Index1 cycles, and the kit custom primers. The pooled library was loaded at 0.95 to 1 pM with about 20% PhiX control spiked in. On the authors' methods: The vendor-processed data were analyzed in R, and a clonotype was defined as all T cells that share the same CDR3 nucleotide sequence. For clone abundance analyses, frequencies were normalized to the 10,000 most abundant clones per sample. Public T cell clones, averaging fewer than five per sample, were removed before analysis. A difference in abundance of at least 32-fold between compartments was used to define tumor-enriched and baseline blood-enriched clonotypes. A beta-binomial differential abundance model was used to identify clonotypes that expanded or contracted between blood time points. Similarity between tumor and blood repertoires was quantified using the Baroni-Urbani and Buser coefficient, and groups were compared with two-tailed Wilcoxon tests in R. Held by TCRdb, this immuneACCESS table contains in-frame sequences only and omits some clones. Under half of the omission traces to an unresolved V gene where checked; the cause of the rest is unknown. V, J and clone size are taken as reported in that table, and D and trimming were inferred from the DNA itself. The sample table contains tens of thousands of clones; only one count was recorded for around 72% of them. The leading ten clones occupy about 7.3% of the sample.

In light of the paper, this sample's time point label describes: baseline pretreatment blood. The intended sense of this specimen's treatment or condition label: 15 Gy SBRT to primary tumor, nephrectomy 4 weeks later. To follow tumor-enriched clonotypes, peripheral blood was collected serially from radiation-treated patients at baseline and again at 2 weeks and 4 weeks after SBRT. All patients had renal cell carcinoma with clear cell pathology. Genomic DNA for TCR sequencing was prepared using the QIAamp DNA Blood Mini Kit (Qiagen). The analyses included only samples that passed all quality control checks. CDR1 and CDR2 were assigned from the germline V gene as SGDLS and YYNGEE. V is reduced by 3 bases and J by 4 bases, leaving a spacing of 7 bases between them. The CDR3 runs 12 residues from the cysteine to the phenylalanine. The read is trimmed to its CDR3 DNA, 36 bases read in frame from base 1.

The data were taken from a study of radiation and T cells in renal cell carcinoma (dated by TCRdb to the early 2020s). For the study in its entirety: Samples came from a clinical trial, in which primary renal cell carcinomas received 15 Gy stereotactic body radiation therapy followed by nephrectomy 4 weeks later. In total, some 50 samples, comprising 25 or so tumors and some 27 peripheral blood samples, were subjected to TCR beta sequencing. Across all 50 or so samples, several million unique CDR3 nucleotide sequences encoding over 2.5 million unique CDR3 amino acid sequences were identified. Overall study results and their limits: Because no pretreatment tumor biopsies were available, whether clonotypes were present in the tumor at baseline could not be determined. The single-armed trial design could not address effects of radiation dose or scheduling on the TCR repertoire. Dynamics of the blood repertoire were not tracked past 4 weeks after treatment. An increase in top tumor clonotypes in blood was observed from baseline to 2 weeks post-radiation, followed by contraction by 4 weeks, which was taken to suggest transient expansion of tumor-resident clones.

The sequence was collected from a man in his fifties or sixties with renal cell carcinoma. This sample comprised blood, obtained from a patient whose treatment included radiotherapy and nephrectomy. The V and J segments used are TRBV9 and TRBJ1-1; the D gene is perhaps TRBD1, from 6 matching bases. The CDR3 corresponds to CASSEGGTEAFF. The DNA sequence is TGTGCCAGCAGCGAAGGGGGCACTGAAGCTTTCTTT.